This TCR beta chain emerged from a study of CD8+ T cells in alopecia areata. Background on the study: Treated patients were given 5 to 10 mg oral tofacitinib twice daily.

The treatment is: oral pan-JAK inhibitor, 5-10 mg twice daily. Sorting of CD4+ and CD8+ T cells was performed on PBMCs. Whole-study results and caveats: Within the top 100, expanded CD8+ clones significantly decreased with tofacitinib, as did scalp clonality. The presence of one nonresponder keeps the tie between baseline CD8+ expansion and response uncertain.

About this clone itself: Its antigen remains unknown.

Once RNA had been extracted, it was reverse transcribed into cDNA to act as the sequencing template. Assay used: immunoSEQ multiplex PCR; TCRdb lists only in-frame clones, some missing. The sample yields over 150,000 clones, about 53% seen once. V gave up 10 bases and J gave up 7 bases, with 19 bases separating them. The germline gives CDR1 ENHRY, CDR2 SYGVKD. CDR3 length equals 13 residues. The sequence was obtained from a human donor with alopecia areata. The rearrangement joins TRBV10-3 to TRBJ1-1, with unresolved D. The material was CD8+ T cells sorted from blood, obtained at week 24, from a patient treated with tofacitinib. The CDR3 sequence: CATGTSVSFEAFF. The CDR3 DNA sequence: TGTGCCACCGGAACTAGTGTGTCCTTTGAAGCTTTCTTT.